The subject of this entry is one TCR beta chain. Antigen specificity is unknown. The germline V gene has CDR1 SGHRS and CDR2 YFSETQ. After removal of 4 bases from V and 7 bases from J, the junction contained 13 bases not matched to a gene. The CDR3 sequence is 18 residues long. The source of the sample is a study of cytomegalovirus exposure and HLA in healthy donors. Regarding the study as a whole: Researchers reported in a later analysis that common viral pathogens appeared linked to several top clusters.

PCR primers comprised 60 Vbeta and 13 Jbeta primers. Profiling relied on immunoSEQ multiplex PCR, and the TCRdb table lists in-frame clones only, not all of them. Of fewer than 95,000 clones detected, around 80% appear once; the ten largest clones hold about 0.53%. The sample taken for sequencing was PBMCs. This receptor was identified in a man aged 25-45 years in good health and CMV-seronegative. The chain has TRBV5-1 and TRBJ2-1; TRBD2 aligns across 14 bases. DNA for the CDR3: TGCGCCAGCAGCCCACAGGGGTTTGGGACTAGCGGGGGTAATGAGCAGTTCTTC. It specifies CASSPQGFGTSGGNEQFF.